The clone carrying this T cell receptor beta chain came up a few times. This entry is derived from a study of PD-L1 blockade in urothelial cancer. Study-level background: About 90% of the roughly 29 patients comprised males who had bladder-origin urothelial cancer.

The CDR3 has 15 amino acids. Per germline, CDR1 LNHDA and CDR2 SQIVND (reference sequence). The V end was cut by 6 bases, the J end by 5 bases, with 16 bases between. The templates were synthetic TCR analogs, and they were spiked into each PCR. Only in-frame clones appear in the TCRdb table, and some are missing; sequencing was by immunoSEQ multiplex PCR. Here the sample spans tens of thousands of clones, almost 85% being singletons. This sequence originates from a man between 65 and 79 years old with urothelial cancer. The sample was PBMCs, taken around atezolizumab (anti-PD-L1) treatment. This chain connects TRBV19 to TRBJ2-2; D is perhaps TRBD1 (6 bases). CDR3 region: CASRDHRAGTGELFF. CDR3 nucleotide sequence: TGTGCCAGTAGGGACCACAGGGCTGGAACCGGGGAGCTGTTTTTT.